This T cell receptor (beta chain) was identified during a study of blood T cell repertoires in COVID-19. In the study overall: In each case, the material was cDNA or gDNA derived from T cells, B-cell-depleted T cells, or PBMCs.

Original processing notes: Nucleated cell counts were estimated from reference gene primer amplification. Only in-frame clones appear in the TCRdb table, and some are missing; sequencing was by immunoSEQ multiplex PCR. V and J calls and clone size come straight from that table; D and trimming were deduced from the DNA. The sample includes roughly 390,000 clones, over 75% of them seen just once. Germline lookup yields CDR1 SGHRS and CDR2 YFSETQ. Trimming shortened V by 2 bases and J by 0 bases, and 9 bases separated the two germline ends. This CDR3 contains 15 residues. The receptor was derived from a woman aged 25 to 39 with COVID-19, enrolled during active disease. The specimen sequenced was peripheral blood. The rearrangement links TRBV5-1 to TRBJ2-1, with TRBD2 as a possible D gene (5 bases). The CDR3 loop reads CASSFRDFSYNEQFF. The DNA for the CDR3 is TGCGCCAGCAGCTTCCGGGATTTCTCCTACAATGAGCAGTTCTTC.